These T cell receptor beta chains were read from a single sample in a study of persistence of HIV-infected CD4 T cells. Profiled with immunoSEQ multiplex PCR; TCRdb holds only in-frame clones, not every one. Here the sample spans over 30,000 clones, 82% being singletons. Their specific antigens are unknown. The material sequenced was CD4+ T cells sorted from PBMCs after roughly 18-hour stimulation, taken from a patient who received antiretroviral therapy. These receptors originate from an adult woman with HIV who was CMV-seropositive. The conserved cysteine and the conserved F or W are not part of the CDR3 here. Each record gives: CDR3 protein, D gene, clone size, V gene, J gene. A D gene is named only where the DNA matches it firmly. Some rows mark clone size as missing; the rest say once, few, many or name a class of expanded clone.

CDR3 protein: ASSGQGYGYT
D gene: TRBD1
clone size: .
V gene: TRBV2
J gene: TRBJ1-2

CDR3 protein: ASSPPRRRPPWLLNEKLF
D gene: .
clone size: .
V gene: TRBV18
J gene: TRBJ1-4

CDR3 protein: ASSRGPYEQY
D gene: .
clone size: .
V gene: TRBV7-8
J gene: TRBJ2-7

CDR3 protein: ASSRSGLAGAETQY
D gene: TRBD2
clone size: .
V gene: TRBV3-1/TRBV3-2
J gene: TRBJ2-5

CDR3 protein: ASSVAGQTTDTQY
D gene: .
clone size: .
V gene: TRBV19
J gene: TRBJ2-3

CDR3 protein: ASSERRGPEAF
D gene: .
clone size: few
V gene: TRBV2
J gene: TRBJ1-1

CDR3 protein: ATRPRGRSETQY
D gene: TRBD1
clone size: .
V gene: TRBV5-4
J gene: TRBJ2-5

CDR3 protein: AWSGDRDNSPLH
D gene: TRBD1
clone size: .
V gene: TRBV30
J gene: TRBJ1-6

CDR3 protein: SASLPLGQRNQPQH
D gene: .
clone size: .
V gene: TRBV20-1
J gene: TRBJ1-5

CDR3 protein: ASTPIQQSSYEQY
D gene: .
clone size: few
V gene: TRBV2
J gene: TRBJ2-7

CDR3 protein: ASSVGQGPGNTIY
D gene: .
clone size: .
V gene: TRBV9
J gene: TRBJ1-3

CDR3 protein: ASSQQGGPYNEQF
D gene: .
clone size: .
V gene: TRBV6-5
J gene: TRBJ2-1

CDR3 protein: SVLGLEVRYGYT
D gene: .
clone size: .
V gene: TRBV29-1
J gene: TRBJ1-2

CDR3 protein: ASSVGAGGNTIY
D gene: .
clone size: .
V gene: TRBV9
J gene: TRBJ1-3

CDR3 protein: ASRAGSLYEQY
D gene: .
clone size: .
V gene: TRBV6-5
J gene: TRBJ2-7

CDR3 protein: ASSTPWGAGGWVGYT
D gene: TRBD1
clone size: .
V gene: TRBV3-1/TRBV3-2
J gene: TRBJ1-2

CDR3 protein: ASSPDGTANSPLH
D gene: TRBD1
clone size: .
V gene: TRBV18
J gene: TRBJ1-6

CDR3 protein: ASSMRTGGNTEAF
D gene: TRBD1
clone size: .
V gene: TRBV5-1
J gene: TRBJ1-1

CDR3 protein: ASSQTSGRMETQY
D gene: TRBD2
clone size: .
V gene: TRBV3-1/TRBV3-2
J gene: TRBJ2-5

CDR3 protein: ASSPRDRRWGNTEAF
D gene: .
clone size: .
V gene: TRBV27
J gene: TRBJ1-1

CDR3 protein: AGRFQGWIGGELF
D gene: .
clone size: .
V gene: TRBV5-8
J gene: TRBJ2-2

CDR3 protein: ASSSQDRGLSGANVLT
D gene: .
clone size: .
V gene: TRBV25-1
J gene: TRBJ2-6

CDR3 protein: ASSQEKWNSYEQY
D gene: .
clone size: .
V gene: TRBV14
J gene: TRBJ2-7

CDR3 protein: ASSSESNSYEQY
D gene: .
clone size: .
V gene: TRBV7-9
J gene: TRBJ2-7

CDR3 protein: ASSGIPSREEDYT
D gene: .
clone size: .
V gene: TRBV5-4
J gene: TRBJ1-2

CDR3 protein: ASSRGRGPGNTIY
D gene: .
clone size: .
V gene: TRBV3-1/TRBV3-2
J gene: TRBJ1-3

CDR3 protein: ASSPFLTPGANVLT
D gene: .
clone size: .
V gene: TRBV18
J gene: TRBJ2-6

CDR3 protein: ASTGLAGGPGELF
D gene: TRBD2
clone size: .
V gene: TRBV3-1/TRBV3-2
J gene: TRBJ2-2

CDR3 protein: ASSKLAGGAYEQY
D gene: TRBD2
clone size: .
V gene: TRBV11-3
J gene: TRBJ2-7

CDR3 protein: ASSIDLLNTGELF
D gene: .
clone size: .
V gene: TRBV19
J gene: TRBJ2-2

CDR3 protein: ASSQGAGAQETQY
D gene: .
clone size: .
V gene: TRBV28
J gene: TRBJ2-5

CDR3 protein: ASLRGRVAEAF
D gene: TRBD1
clone size: once
V gene: TRBV6-5
J gene: TRBJ1-1

CDR3 protein: ASSSGTMKETQY
D gene: .
clone size: .
V gene: TRBV7-3
J gene: TRBJ2-5